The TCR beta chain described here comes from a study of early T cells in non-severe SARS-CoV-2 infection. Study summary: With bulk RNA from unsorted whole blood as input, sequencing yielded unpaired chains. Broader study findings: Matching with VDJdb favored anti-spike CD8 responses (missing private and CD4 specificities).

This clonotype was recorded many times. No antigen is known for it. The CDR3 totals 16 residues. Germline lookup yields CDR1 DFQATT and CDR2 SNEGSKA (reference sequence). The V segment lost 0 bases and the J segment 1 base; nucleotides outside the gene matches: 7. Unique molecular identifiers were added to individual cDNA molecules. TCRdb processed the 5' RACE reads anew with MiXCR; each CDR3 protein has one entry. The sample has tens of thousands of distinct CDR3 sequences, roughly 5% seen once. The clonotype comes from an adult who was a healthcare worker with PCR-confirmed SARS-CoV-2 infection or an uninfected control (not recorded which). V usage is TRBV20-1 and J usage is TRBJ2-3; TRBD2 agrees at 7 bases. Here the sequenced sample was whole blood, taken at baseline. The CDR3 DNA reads TGCAGTGCTAGAGATCCGGCTAGCGGACGCACAGATACGCAGTATTTT. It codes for CSARDPASGRTDTQYF.